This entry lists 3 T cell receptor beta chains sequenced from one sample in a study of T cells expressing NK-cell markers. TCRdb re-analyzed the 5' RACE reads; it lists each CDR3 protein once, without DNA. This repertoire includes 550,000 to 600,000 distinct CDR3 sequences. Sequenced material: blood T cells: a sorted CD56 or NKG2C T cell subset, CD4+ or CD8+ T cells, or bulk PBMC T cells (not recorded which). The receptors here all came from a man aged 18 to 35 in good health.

The CDR3 sequence: CASSVGQGREAGYTF. The J gene is TRBJ1-2, the V gene TRBV5-1; TCRdb proposes TRBD1, but this gene call is untestable without DNA. The germline V gene has CDR1 SGHRS and CDR2 YFSETQ. CDR3 length equals 15 residues.

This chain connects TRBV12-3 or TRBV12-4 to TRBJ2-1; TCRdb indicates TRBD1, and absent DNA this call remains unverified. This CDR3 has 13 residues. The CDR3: CASSAPTYNEQFF.

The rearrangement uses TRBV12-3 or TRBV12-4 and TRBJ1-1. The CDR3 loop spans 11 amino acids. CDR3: CASSLSTEAFF.